The 3 T cell receptor beta chains reported below all come from one sample, sequenced in a study of human T cells and chemical hapten exposure. Time point here: patch test 1, 2 weeks after DPC sensitization. Described treatment: therapeutic diphenylcyclopropenone sensitization with weekly scalp DPC. MiXCR was run by TCRdb on the RACE reads, yielding one entry per CDR3 protein. The table lists about 120,000 distinct CDR3 sequences, roughly 13% of them singletons. The sequencing used whole blood, collected in connection with sensitization to the hapten diphenylcyclopropenone (DPC). Receptor source: a man between 18 and 29 years old with alopecia areata. Some clones in this sample may be carry-over from other donors' samples.

This clonotype has just a few counts. This chain uses TRBV10-3 with TRBJ1-1; possibly TRBD1 for D (5 bases). The CDR3 is 13 residues long. Trimming pared 4 bases from V and 1 base from J, leaving 7 bases between. The germline V gene has CDR1 ENHRY and CDR2 SYGVKD. CDR3 coding DNA: TGTGCCATCAGTGGAGGACAGAACACTGAAGCTTTCTTT. Protein product: CAISGGQNTEAFF.

This CDR3 is CSARDDGQLYNEQFF. Written as DNA, the CDR3 is TGCAGTGCTAGAGATGACGGACAACTATACAATGAGCAGTTCTTC. This chain connects TRBV20-1 to TRBJ2-1, with D possibly matching TRBD1 (5 bases). V shed 0 bases and J shed 4 bases, with 13 bases lying between them. Germline V gene lookup returns CDR1 DFQATT and CDR2 SNEGSKA (reference sequence). CDR3 size: 15 residues.

The chain links TRBV27 to TRBJ1-5; TRBD1 matches 7 bases. Germline CDR1 MNHEY, CDR2 SMNVEV (reference sequence). V gave up 6 bases and J gave up 2 bases; unmatched junction bases: 7. The CDR3 is made up of 15 amino acids. This chain's CDR3 is CASSRQGSGNQPQHF. The CDR3 coding sequence is TGTGCCAGCAGCCGACAGGGATCTGGCAATCAGCCCCAGCATTTT.